The 28 T cell receptor beta chains given below trace back to one sample, sequenced in a study of OX40 agonist ivuxolimab in advanced cancers. Assay used: immunoSEQ multiplex PCR; TCRdb lists only in-frame clones, some missing. The table lists some 90,000 clones, around nine tenths of them singletons. The sample here was CD4+ or CD8+ T cells sorted from blood, taken in a trial of the OX40 agonist ivuxolimab. The receptor source for this set is an adult with an advanced solid tumor such as melanoma, head and neck, liver or kidney cancer.

This rearrangement joins TRBV5-1 to TRBJ1-6; TRBD1 is a possible D gene (5 bases). Germline-derived CDR1 and CDR2 are SGHRS and YFSETQ. The CDR3 spans 15 residues. The V gene lost 4 bases and the J gene lost 5 bases, with 13 bases spanning the gap. The CDR3 nucleotides read TGCGCCAGCAGCCCGGCGGGGGTTGATAATTCACCCCTCCACTTT. This translates into CASSPAGVDNSPLHF.

V gene TRBV7-9 combines with J gene TRBJ2-1; 10 bases agree with TRBD2. The germline V gene encodes CDR1 SEHNR and CDR2 FQNEAQ (reference sequence). The CDR3 contains 18 residues. V dropped 4 bases and J dropped 7; count of bases not matched to a gene: 16. The CDR3 nucleotides read TGTGCCAGCAGCTGGAGGGTGGCTAGCGGGAGTTTAGGGAATGAGCAGTTCTTC. It specifies CASSWRVASGSLGNEQFF.

J is TRBJ2-7 and V is TRBV5-4; weak D call: TRBD2 (6 bases). The CDR3 runs 15 residues. Germline CDR1 SGHNT, CDR2 YYREEE (reference sequence). V lost 2 bases and J 0 bases, leaving 12 bases between the germline ends. CDR3 sequence reads: CASSLGGKSSYEQYF. The CDR3 DNA reads as TGTGCCAGCAGCTTAGGCGGGAAGAGCTCCTACGAGCAGTACTTC.

V and J are TRBV4-1 and TRBJ2-7; 8 nucleotides match TRBD2. CDR1 MGHRA and CDR2 YSYEKL come from the germline V gene. The CDR3 covers 14 residues. Unmatched junction bases numbered 6, after V lost 1 base and J lost 7 bases. CDR3 DNA sequence: TGCGCCAGCAGCCAAGCGGGAGGGCCTCGGGAGCAGTACTTC. Its protein is CASSQAGGPREQYF.

This clone has just one count. The chain recombines TRBV2 with TRBJ2-2; TRBD1 agrees at 7 bases. With V trimmed by 6 bases and J by 4 bases, 8 bases remained unmatched. The germline gives CDR1 SNHLY, CDR2 FYNNEI. This CDR3 spans 15 amino acids. This CDR3 is CASRKGAATTGELFF. The CDR3 coding sequence is TGTGCCAGCAGGAAGGGGGCGGCCACCACCGGGGAGCTGTTTTTT. The variable domain in full, with the rest retrieved from reference TRBV2 and TRBJ2-2, is EPEVTQTPSHQVTQMGQEVILRCVPISNHLYFYWYRQILGQKVEFLVSFYNNEISEKSEIFDDQFSVERPDGSNFTLKIRSTKLEDSAMYFCASRKGAATTGELFFGEGSRLTVL.

V and J are TRBV6-1 and TRBJ2-5, with 11 nucleotides matching TRBD2. The CDR3 loop spans 15 amino acids. Germline assignment: CDR1 MNHNS and CDR2 SASEGT. The V segment lost 10 bases and the J segment 5 bases; nucleotides outside the gene matches: 12. The CDR3 reads CATALTSGVWETQYF. The CDR3 region has the DNA TGTGCCACCGCCCTGACTAGCGGGGTCTGGGAGACCCAGTACTTC.

The V and J genes are TRBV4-3 and TRBJ2-7; perhaps TRBD1 as D (8 bases). CDR1 and CDR2 (germline): LGHNA, YSLEER. With 0 bases removed from V and 2 bases from J, the gap between germline ends came to 20 bases. The CDR3 has 18 amino acids. The CDR3 spells CASSQDTGGGRPAYEQYF. CDR3 DNA sequence: TGCGCCAGCAGCCAAGATACAGGGGGGGGGAGACCCGCCTACGAGCAGTACTTC.

The J gene is TRBJ2-5, the V gene TRBV18; tentative D call: TRBD1 (6 bases). Germline V gives CDR1 KGHSH, CDR2 LQKENI. V was cut by 1 base and J by 5 bases, with 11 bases left in between. This CDR3 contains 14 residues. The CDR3 bases are TGTGCCAGCTCACCACAGGCAGGGGTGGAGACCCAGTACTTC. Protein sequence: CASSPQAGVETQYF. Complete variable domain (other parts from reference TRBV18 and TRBJ2-5): NAGVMQNPRHLVRRRGQEARLRCSPMKGHSHVYWYRQLPEEGLKFMVYLQKENIIDESGMPKERFSAEFPKEGPSILRIQQVVRGDSAAYFCASSPQAGVETQYFGPGTRLLVL.

The chain couples TRBV5-1 to TRBJ2-1; D is unclear. The CDR3 sequence is 13 residues long. In germline, CDR1 is SGHRS, CDR2 YFSETQ. Trimming took 0 bases from V and 12 from J, leaving 13 bases between them. The CDR3 nucleotides are TGCGCCAGCAGCTTGGAGACCCTCGGCGGGCAGTTCTTC. It is translated as CASSLETLGGQFF.

The V and J genes are TRBV10-3 and TRBJ2-3, with 8 bases that match TRBD1. From germline, CDR1 is ENHRY and CDR2 SYGVKD. V was pared by 4 bases and J by 8 bases, with 8 bases of the junction left unmatched. CDR3 length: 14 residues. The CDR3 sequence: CAISGGTGDATQYF. CDR3 bases: TGTGCCATCAGTGGCGGGACAGGAGACGCTACGCAGTATTTT.

The chain uses TRBV27 and TRBJ2-5, with D maybe TRBD1 (6 bases). V lost 4 bases and J lost 5, with 14 bases in between. CDR1 MNHEY and CDR2 SMNVEV come from the germline V gene (reference sequence). This CDR3 region has 14 residues. The CDR3, as DNA: TGTGCCAGCAGTTGGGGGCAGCCGGGGGAGACCCAGTACTTC. It specifies CASSWGQPGETQYF.

The gene calls are TRBV5-4 and TRBJ1-4, with D hard to call. The CDR3 runs 15 residues. Trimming left V 0 bases short and J 7 bases short, with 13 bases between. Germline assignment: CDR1 SGHNT and CDR2 YYREEE (reference sequence). The CDR3 coding sequence is TGTGCCAGCAGCTTGGGGCGGGGTTCCGGTGAAAAACTGTTTTTT. It specifies CASSLGRGSGEKLFF.

The gene calls are TRBV4-1 and TRBJ2-5; D not resolved. The CDR3 totals 13 residues. Trimming pared 1 base from V and 4 bases from J, leaving 7 bases between. Germline values: CDR1 MGHRA, CDR2 YSYEKL. The CDR3 reads CASSQGLLETQYF. In DNA form, the CDR3 reads TGCGCCAGCAGCCAAGGCCTCCTAGAGACCCAGTACTTC.

This clone was observed once. CDR3 residues: CASSPNGGAGTYEQYF. In nucleotides, the CDR3 is TGTGCCAGCAGCCCGAACGGGGGGGCCGGGACCTACGAGCAGTACTTC. The genes are TRBV7-2 and TRBJ2-7; 8 bases line up with TRBD2. J lost 2 bases, V lost 5 bases, and 11 bases had no gene match. The germline V gene encodes CDR1 SGHTA and CDR2 FQGNSA. The CDR3 is 16 residues long.

For this clone: Distinct nucleotide sequences in the sample also encode this CDR3. This chain links TRBV5-1 with TRBJ1-1; 11 positions agree with TRBD1. CDR3 length: 15 residues. From germline, CDR1 is SGHRS and CDR2 YFSETQ. Trimming at V came to 4 bases and at J to 4 bases, leaving 6 bases not matched to a gene. The CDR3 DNA reads TGCGCCAGCAGCGGGGTGGGGACAGGGGGCACTGAAGCTTTCTTT. Its translation is CASSGVGTGGTEAFF.

The chain couples TRBV29-1 to TRBJ2-5; no clear D gene. The germline V and J ends were trimmed by 6 bases and 7 bases, with 9 bases remaining between them. Germline CDR1 and CDR2: SQVTM and ANQGSEA. CDR3 size: 10 residues. As DNA, the CDR3 is TGCAGCGTAGACCAAAGGACCCAGTACTTC. Its translation: CSVDQRTQYF. The whole variable domain, remainder taken from reference TRBV29-1 and TRBJ2-5, is SAVISQKPSRDICQRGTSLTIQCQVDSQVTMMFWYRQQPGQSLTLIATANQGSEATYESGFVIDKFPISRPNLTFSTLTVSNMSPEDSSIYLCSVDQRTQYFGPGTRLLVL.

J is TRBJ2-5 and V is TRBV2; 9 nucleotides line up with TRBD2. The CDR3 sequence is 16 residues long. In germline, CDR1 is SNHLY, CDR2 FYNNEI. With V trimmed by 6 bases and J by 1 base, 9 bases remained unmatched. CDR3 nucleotide sequence: TGTGCCAGCAGCACGATAGCGGGAGCACCCCAAGAGACCCAGTACTTC. The encoded protein is CASSTIAGAPQETQYF.

The rearrangement uses TRBV7-9 and TRBJ1-6; D is perhaps TRBD1 (5 bases). CDR1 SEHNR and CDR2 FQNEAQ come from the germline V gene (reference sequence). The CDR3 is 12 residues long. V lost 0 bases and J 14 bases, leaving 8 bases between the germline ends. The DNA for the CDR3 is TGTGCCAGCAGCTTAGCTATGGACACCCTCCACTTT. This codes for CASSLAMDTLHF.

This chain connects TRBV2 to TRBJ2-7; 9 bases agree with TRBD1. The germline gives CDR1 SNHLY, CDR2 FYNNEI. The CDR3 is made up of 14 amino acids. After removal of 7 bases from V and 2 bases from J, the junction contained 6 bases not matched to a gene. CDR3: CASTLGQGTYEQYF. The DNA of the CDR3 is TGTGCCAGCACCCTTGGACAGGGGACCTACGAGCAGTACTTC.

The rearrangement uses TRBV27 and TRBJ2-2; the D gene is possibly TRBD2 (6 bases). Trimming took off 7 bases at V and 4 bases at J, with 13 bases between the two ends. The CDR3 consists of 14 residues. Germline values: CDR1 MNHEY, CDR2 SMNVEV (reference sequence). This CDR3 is CASTRLGGTGELFF. The CDR3 DNA reads TGTGCCAGCACTAGGCTCGGGGGCACCGGGGAGCTGTTTTTT.

This chain links TRBV5-1 with TRBJ2-5, with D tentatively TRBD2 (5 bases). Trimming cost V 7 bases and J 5 bases, with 18 bases left between them. The CDR3 length is 14 residues. CDR1 is SGHRS and CDR2 is YFSETQ in the germline V gene. As DNA, the CDR3 is TGCGCCAGCGGGGAGCCCGGAGCTTGGGAGACCCAGTACTTC. Residues: CASGEPGAWETQYF.

The chain is built from TRBV10-3 and TRBJ1-1, with a possible D match to TRBD1 (5 bases). In germline, CDR1 is ENHRY, CDR2 SYGVKD. With 0 bases removed from V and 0 bases from J, the gap between germline ends came to 11 bases. CDR3 length: 16 amino acids. In DNA form, the CDR3 reads TGTGCCATCAGTGAGTCGAAGGGGTTGGTGAACACTGAAGCTTTCTTT. Its protein is CAISESKGLVNTEAFF.

The chain links TRBV7-8 to TRBJ2-5; D unclear. Germline CDR1 reads SGHVS; CDR2 reads FQNEAQ. With 5 bases removed from V and 4 bases from J, the gap between germline ends came to 5 bases. CDR3 length: 11 amino acids. Written as DNA, the CDR3 is TGTGCCAGCAGCAATGGAGAGACCCAGTACTTC. It encodes CASSNGETQYF.

The chain uses TRBV28 and TRBJ2-1, with 12 bases fitting TRBD2. Germline assignment: CDR1 MDHEN and CDR2 SYDVKM. V gave up 2 bases and J gave up 4 bases; unmatched junction bases: 3. This CDR3 contains 16 residues. CDR3: CASSLRTSGDYNEQFF. The CDR3, as DNA: TGTGCCAGCAGTTTAAGGACTAGCGGGGATTACAATGAGCAGTTCTTC.

The J gene is TRBJ2-3, the V gene TRBV5-1; D unclear. This CDR3 spans 13 amino acids. V dropped 7 bases and J dropped 0 bases, with 9 bases sitting between them. From germline, CDR1 is SGHRS and CDR2 YFSETQ. CDR3 nucleotides: TGCGCCAGCCAGTCTCAGAGCACAGATACGCAGTATTTT. Translation gives CASQSQSTDTQYF. Full variable domain (remainder filled in from reference TRBV5-1 and TRBJ2-3): KAGVTQTPRYLIKTRGQQVTLSCSPISGHRSVSWYQQTPGQGLQFLFEYFSETQRNKGNFPGRFSGRQFSNSRSEMNVSTLELGDSALYLCASQSQSTDTQYFGPGTRLTVL.

The rearrangement links TRBV28 to TRBJ2-3; D uncertain. Trimming removed 2 bases from V and 4 bases from J, with 10 bases in between. The germline V gene encodes CDR1 MDHEN and CDR2 SYDVKM. CDR3 length: 14 amino acids. CDR3 nucleotides: TGTGCCAGCAGTTTACCTAAGGTCTCAGATACGCAGTATTTT. This sequence encodes CASSLPKVSDTQYF.

The chain links TRBV7-9 to TRBJ2-7, with 11 bases aligning to TRBD2. The CDR3 runs to 16 residues. The germline V gene encodes CDR1 SEHNR and CDR2 FQNEAQ (reference sequence). J gave up 4 bases and V 5 bases, and 10 bases lay outside the gene matches. The CDR3 loop is CASSPEVTSGTYEQYF. DNA for the CDR3: TGTGCCAGCAGCCCAGAGGTGACTAGCGGGACTTACGAGCAGTACTTC.

The table lists this clone with a count of one. V and J are TRBV28 and TRBJ2-7; D is unclear. The CDR3 runs 15 residues. Germline values: CDR1 MDHEN, CDR2 SYDVKM. V dropped 2 bases and J dropped 0 bases, with 11 bases sitting between them. This chain's CDR3 is CASSLPRPSSYEQYF. CDR3 sequence (DNA): TGTGCCAGCAGTTTACCCAGGCCGAGCTCCTACGAGCAGTACTTC.